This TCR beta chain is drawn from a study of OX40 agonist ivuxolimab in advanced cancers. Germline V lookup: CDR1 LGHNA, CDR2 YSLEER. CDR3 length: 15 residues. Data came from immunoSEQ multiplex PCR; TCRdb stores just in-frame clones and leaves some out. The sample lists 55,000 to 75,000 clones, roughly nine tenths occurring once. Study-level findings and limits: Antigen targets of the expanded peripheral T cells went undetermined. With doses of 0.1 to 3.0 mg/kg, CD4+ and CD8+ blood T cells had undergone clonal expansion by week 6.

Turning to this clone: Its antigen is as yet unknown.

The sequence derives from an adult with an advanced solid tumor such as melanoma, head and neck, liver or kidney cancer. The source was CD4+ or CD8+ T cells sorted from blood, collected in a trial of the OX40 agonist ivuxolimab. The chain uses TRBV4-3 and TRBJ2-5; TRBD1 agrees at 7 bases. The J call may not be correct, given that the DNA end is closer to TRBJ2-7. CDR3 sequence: CASSQDRTGTYEQYF. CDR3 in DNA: TGCGCCAGCAGCCAAGACCGGACAGGTACCTACGAGCAGTACTTC.